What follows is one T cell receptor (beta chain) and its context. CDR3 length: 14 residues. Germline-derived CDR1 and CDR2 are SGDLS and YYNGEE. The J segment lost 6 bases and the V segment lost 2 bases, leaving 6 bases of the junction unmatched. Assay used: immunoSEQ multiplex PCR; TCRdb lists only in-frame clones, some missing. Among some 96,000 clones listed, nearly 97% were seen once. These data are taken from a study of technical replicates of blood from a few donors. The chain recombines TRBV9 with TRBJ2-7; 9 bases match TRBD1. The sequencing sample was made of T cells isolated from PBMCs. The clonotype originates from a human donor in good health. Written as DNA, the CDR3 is TGTGCCAGCAGCGTTACGGGACAGGGACCCGAGCAGTACTTC. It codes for CASSVTGQGPEQYF.